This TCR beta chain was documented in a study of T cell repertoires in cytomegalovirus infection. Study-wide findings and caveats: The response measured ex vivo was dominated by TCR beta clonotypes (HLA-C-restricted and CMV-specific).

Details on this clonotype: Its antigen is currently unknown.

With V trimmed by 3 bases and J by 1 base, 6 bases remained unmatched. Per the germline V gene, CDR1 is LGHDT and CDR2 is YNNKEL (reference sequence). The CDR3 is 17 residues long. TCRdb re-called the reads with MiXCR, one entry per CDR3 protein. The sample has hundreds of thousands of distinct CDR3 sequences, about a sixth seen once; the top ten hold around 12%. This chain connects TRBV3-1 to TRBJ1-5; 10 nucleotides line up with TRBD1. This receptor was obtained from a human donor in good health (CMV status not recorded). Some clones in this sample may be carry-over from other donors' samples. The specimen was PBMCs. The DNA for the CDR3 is TGTGCCAGCAGCCAGGCCGGGACAGGGGAGAGCAATCAGCCCCAGCATTTT. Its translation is CASSQAGTGESNQPQHF.